This entry concerns a single TCR beta chain. The V segment lost 2 bases and the J segment 4 bases; nucleotides outside the gene matches: 4. From germline, CDR1 is SGHAT and CDR2 FQNNGV. The CDR3 totals 15 residues. The entry originates in a study of blood T cell repertoires in COVID-19. Study in general: Researchers got acute and convalescent COVID-19 samples from the United States, Italy and Spain. T cells, B-cell-depleted T cells, or PBMCs supplied cDNA or gDNA.

Per the original data handling: Reference gene primer amplification yielded estimated nucleated cell counts. The protocol was immunoSEQ multiplex PCR, while the TCRdb copy is restricted to in-frame clones and leaves out a portion. That table supplies the V and J calls and clone size; D and trimming were determined from the DNA. The sample holds roughly 70,000 clones, about nine tenths seen once. The TCR comes from a human donor in a cohort sampled during active COVID-19. The sequenced sample consisted of peripheral blood. The chain carries TRBV11-2 and TRBJ2-5; 10 positions match TRBD2. CDR3 DNA sequence: TGTGCCAGCAGCTTATCAAGCGGGGGGGGAGAGACCCAGTACTTC. This codes for CASSLSSGGGETQYF.